This record concerns one T cell receptor beta chain sequence. Its antigen is unknown. The sample comes from a study of blood T cells in healthy people across ages. Study-level results: Strong correlation existed between TCR beta diversity and naive T cell percentage.

Germline-derived CDR1 and CDR2 are SGHRS and YFSETQ. The CDR3 spans 17 residues. The people who gave samples were healthy Caucasians from Russia, aged about 6 to 100. For every donor, a draw yielded 7.5 to 10 milliliters of peripheral blood. For the second PCR, which ran for 7 to 11 cycles, a sample-barcoded 5' primer and a J-beta primer mix were used. The template-switch adaptor, which had 12 random nucleotides, put a tag on each cDNA molecule. MiXCR, run by TCRdb on the 5' RACE reads, gives a single entry per CDR3 protein. This table holds about 800,000 distinct CDR3 sequences, 58% found once. V is TRBV5-1 and J is TRBJ2-5; 7 bases align to TRBD2. The J call may not be correct, given that the DNA end is closer to TRBJ2-7. The sample consisted of blood. This clonotype was sampled from a man aged 30-40 years in good health. The chain's CDR3 is CASSFRGEGVGKNEQYF. The CDR3 nucleotides are TGCGCCAGCAGCTTTAGAGGGGAGGGTGTGGGTAAGAACGAGCAGTACTTC.